A single sample gave rise to the 16 T cell receptor beta chains below, sequenced in a study of blood T cell repertoires in COVID-19. The protocol was immunoSEQ multiplex PCR, while the TCRdb copy is restricted to in-frame clones and leaves out a portion. The sample lists around 180,000 clones, roughly 79% occurring once. Sequenced input: peripheral blood. The receptors derive from a woman aged 80 or over with COVID-19, enrolled during active disease.

The chain has TRBV7-3 and TRBJ1-1; 10 bases are shared with TRBD1. V was clipped by 2 bases and J by 9 bases; unmatched bases: 3. CDR1 and CDR2 (germline): SGHTA, FQGTGA. There are 13 residues in the CDR3. This CDR3 reads CASSLGTGAKAFF. The CDR3 DNA reads TGTGCCAGCAGCTTAGGGACAGGGGCCAAAGCTTTCTTT.

The chain employs TRBV6-4 and TRBJ2-7; the D gene is possibly TRBD2 (6 bases). The CDR3 loop spans 14 amino acids. CDR1 is MRHNA and CDR2 is SNTAGT in the germline V gene. Between the trimmed V and J ends, which lost 5 bases and 6 bases, there was a span of 17 bases. CDR3 nucleotide sequence: TGTGCCAGCAGTTACCAGCCGGGGGTCGGCGAGCAGTACTTC. This translates into CASSYQPGVGEQYF.

This clone was observed a few times. The J gene is TRBJ1-2, the V gene TRBV6-5; D gene unclear. Trimming stripped 0 bases from V and 1 base from J, with 9 bases between. This CDR3 has 15 amino acids. In germline, CDR1 is MNHEY, CDR2 SVGAGI. CDR3 DNA sequence: TGTGCCAGCAGTTACTCGGCAAACAGTAACTATGGCTACACCTTC. The encoded protein is CASSYSANSNYGYTF.

This chain links TRBV5-1 with TRBJ1-4; TRBD1 aligns across 10 bases. After removal of 5 bases from V and 7 bases from J, the junction contained 8 bases not matched to a gene. This CDR3 is 15 amino acids long. From germline, CDR1 is SGHRS and CDR2 YFSETQ. CDR3 sequence (DNA): TGCGCCAGCAGTTCGCGGGACAGGGGAAGTGAAAAACTGTTTTTT. Translation: CASSSRDRGSEKLFF.

This chain links TRBV5-4 with TRBJ2-1; 9 nucleotides agree with TRBD2. The CDR3 is made up of 14 amino acids. The V gene end was trimmed by 5 bases and the J gene end by 10 bases; junction bases not matched to a gene: 10. Per the germline V gene, CDR1 is SGHNT and CDR2 is YYREEE (reference sequence). DNA for the CDR3: TGTGCCAGCAGTGAGCGGGAGGCAGTTTCCGAGCAGTTCTTC. Its protein is CASSEREAVSEQFF.

V is TRBV7-6 and J is TRBJ1-1; TRBD1 agrees at 7 bases. The V and J ends lost 3 bases and 0 bases, in that order; junction bases with no gene match: 1. The CDR3 length is 14 residues. Germline loops: CDR1 SGHVS, CDR2 FNYEAQ. The CDR3 is CASSLGQMNTEAFF. Here the CDR3 DNA reads TGTGCCAGCAGCTTGGGACAGATGAACACTGAAGCTTTCTTT.

The V gene is TRBV6-5, the J gene TRBJ1-6; D might be TRBD1 (6 bases). V was shortened by 1 base and J by 7 bases, with 14 bases between the two germline ends. The CDR3 sequence is 16 residues long. The germline V gene has CDR1 MNHEY and CDR2 SVGAGI. The CDR3 protein is CASSYLQGRGNSPLHF. The CDR3 nucleotides are TGTGCCAGCAGTTACTTGCAGGGGCGCGGGAATTCACCCCTCCACTTT.

V and J are TRBV24-1 and TRBJ2-7, with D maybe TRBD2 (5 bases). Trimming removed 5 bases from V and 2 bases from J, with 9 bases in between. Germline V gene data show CDR1 as KGHDR and CDR2 as SFDVKD. CDR3 size: 13 residues. CDR3 loop: CATSAPGAYEQYF. CDR3 bases: TGTGCCACCAGTGCTCCCGGGGCCTACGAGCAGTACTTC.

The rearrangement uses TRBV4-3 and TRBJ2-7, with 10 bases matching TRBD1. Germline loops: CDR1 LGHNA, CDR2 YSLEER. J was trimmed by 4 bases and V by 2 bases; bases with no gene match: 8. The CDR3 runs to 16 residues. As DNA, the CDR3 is TGCGCCAGCAGCCAAAACTGGGACAGGGGAATATACGAGCAGTACTTC. Protein sequence: CASSQNWDRGIYEQYF.

This clone appeared a few times. The genes are TRBV27 and TRBJ2-7; tentative D call: TRBD2 (6 bases). Germline CDR1 MNHEY, CDR2 SMNVEV (reference sequence). The CDR3 length is 14 residues. V was pared by 8 bases and J by 6 bases, with 20 bases between. The CDR3 is CASALVHVGSEQYF. As DNA, the CDR3 is TGTGCCAGCGCCCTTGTCCACGTCGGGAGCGAGCAGTACTTC.

The chain recombines TRBV20-1 with TRBJ2-5, with no clear D. Germline V lookup: CDR1 DFQATT, CDR2 SNEGSKA (reference sequence). The CDR3 runs 11 residues. With 4 bases removed from V and 2 bases from J, the gap between germline ends came to 5 bases. The CDR3: CSATQQETQYF. CDR3 sequence (DNA): TGCAGTGCTACTCAGCAAGAGACCCAGTACTTC.

This rearrangement joins TRBV27 to TRBJ2-5; D not certain. CDR1 and CDR2 from the germline V gene are MNHEY and SMNVEV (reference sequence). V lost 4 bases to trimming and J lost 2 bases, with 8 bases between them. The CDR3 runs 13 residues. The CDR3 coding sequence is TGTGCCAGCAGTTGGTCAGGACAAGAGACCCAGTACTTC. As protein: CASSWSGQETQYF.

Only a few counts were recorded for this clone. J is TRBJ1-3 and V is TRBV18, with TRBD1 identical over 7 bases. The CDR3 runs 15 residues. Germline assignment: CDR1 KGHSH and CDR2 LQKENI. V dropped 5 bases and J dropped 2; count of bases not matched to a gene: 6. The CDR3 bases are TGTGCCAGCTCAGATACAGGGGACCCTGGAAACACCATATATTTT. It encodes CASSDTGDPGNTIYF.

The rearrangement joins TRBV9 to TRBJ2-3, with TRBD2 identical over 9 bases. This CDR3 comprises 14 residues. Germline V lookup: CDR1 SGDLS, CDR2 YYNGEE. V gave up 3 bases and J gave up 3 bases; unmatched junction bases: 2. CDR3 in DNA: TGTGCCAGCAGCGCAAGCGGGAGGACAGATACGCAGTATTTT. Encoded protein: CASSASGRTDTQYF.

V is TRBV23-1 and J is TRBJ1-6; the match to TRBD1 covers 8 bases. TRBV23-1 is placed among ORFs of uncertain function. The V gene end was trimmed by 5 bases and the J gene end by 5 bases; junction bases not matched to a gene: 8. This CDR3 is 16 amino acids long. The CDR3 DNA follows: TGCGCCAGCAGTTTTGACAGGGGCCGTCATAATTCACCCCTCCACTTT. This gives the protein CASSFDRGRHNSPLHF.

This clone has more than one count but fewer than ten. The rearrangement uses TRBV9 and TRBJ2-7, with TRBD1 as a possible D gene (5 bases). There are 12 residues in the CDR3. In germline, CDR1 is SGDLS, CDR2 YYNGEE. V was pared by 3 bases and J by 6 bases, with 10 bases between. The chain's CDR3 is CASSAQGTEQYF. The CDR3, as DNA: TGTGCCAGCAGCGCCCAGGGAACCGAGCAGTACTTC.